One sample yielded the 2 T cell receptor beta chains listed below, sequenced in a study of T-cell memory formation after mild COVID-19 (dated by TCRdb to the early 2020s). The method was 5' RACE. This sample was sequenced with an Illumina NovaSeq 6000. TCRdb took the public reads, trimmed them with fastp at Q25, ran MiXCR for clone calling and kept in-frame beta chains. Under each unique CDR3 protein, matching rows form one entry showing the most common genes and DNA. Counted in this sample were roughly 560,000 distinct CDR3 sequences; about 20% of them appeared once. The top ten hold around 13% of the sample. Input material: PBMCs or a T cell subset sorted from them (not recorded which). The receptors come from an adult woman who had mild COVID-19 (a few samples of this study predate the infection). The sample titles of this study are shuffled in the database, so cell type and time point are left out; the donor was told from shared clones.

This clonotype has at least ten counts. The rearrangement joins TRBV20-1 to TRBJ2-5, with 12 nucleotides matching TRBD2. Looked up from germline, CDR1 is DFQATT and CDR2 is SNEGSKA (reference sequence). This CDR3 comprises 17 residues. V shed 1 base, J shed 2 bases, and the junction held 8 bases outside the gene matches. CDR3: CSARAHGLAGRQETQYF. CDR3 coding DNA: TGCAGTGCTAGAGCGCACGGACTAGCGGGAAGACAAGAGACCCAGTACTTC.

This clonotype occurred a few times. CDR3 sequence (DNA): TGTGCCAGCAGCCCCGGCGGGGCCAGCTCCTACGAGCAGTACTTC. This sequence encodes CASSPGGASSYEQYF. The chain recombines TRBV9 with TRBJ2-7; weak D call: TRBD2 (6 bases). CDR1 and CDR2 (germline): SGDLS, YYNGEE. The CDR3 is 15 amino acids. The V gene lost 4 bases and the J gene lost 0 bases, with 14 bases spanning the gap.